This T cell receptor beta chain was recovered during a study of prognosis after radiotherapy for stage I lung cancer. Across the whole study: The study recorded squamous cell carcinoma in roughly seven patients and adenocarcinoma in twelve. Radiotherapy: SBRT, 3 to 5 fractions, biologically effective dose at least 100 Gy.

Genomic DNA served as the source from which two-round multiplex PCR generated TCR beta CDR3 amplicons. Primers specific to each TRBV and TRBJ gene drove first-round PCR. TCRdb redid the calling of the multiplex PCR reads with MiXCR, one entry per CDR3 protein. The sample lists approximately 16,000 distinct CDR3 sequences, around 40% occurring once. All patients, having had no prior chemotherapy, radiotherapy or other malignancies, were node-negative on CT and PET/CT. Per the germline V gene, CDR1 is LNHDA and CDR2 is SQIVND (reference sequence). CDR3 size: 13 residues. V shed 5 bases and J shed 6 bases, with 11 bases lying between them. This clonotype was observed many times.

The TCR sequence derives from a donor at least 50 years old with non-small cell lung cancer. The chain couples TRBV19 to TRBJ2-1; D unresolved. Material: PBMCs, obtained before or after stereotactic body radiation therapy (not recorded which). CDR3 coding DNA: TGTGCCAGTAGTCTCTATCCGGGCAATGAGCAGTTCTTC. This sequence encodes CASSLYPGNEQFF.